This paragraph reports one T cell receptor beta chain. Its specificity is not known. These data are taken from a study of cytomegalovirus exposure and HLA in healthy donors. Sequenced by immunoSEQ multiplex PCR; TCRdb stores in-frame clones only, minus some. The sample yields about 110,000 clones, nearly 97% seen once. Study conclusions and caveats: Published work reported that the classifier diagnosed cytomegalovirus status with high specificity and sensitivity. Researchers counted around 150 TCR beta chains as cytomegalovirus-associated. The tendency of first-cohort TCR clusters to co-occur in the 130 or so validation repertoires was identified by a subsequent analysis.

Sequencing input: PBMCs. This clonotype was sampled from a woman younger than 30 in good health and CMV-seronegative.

CDR3: CASSQDVSGVSYEQFF. The CDR3 coding sequence is TGCGCCAGCAGCCAAGATGTGTCAGGGGTGAGTTATGAGCAGTTCTTC. The gene calls are TRBV4-3 and TRBJ2-1; TRBD1 is a possible D gene (6 bases). CDR1 and CDR2 (germline): LGHNA, YSLEER. Deletions cut 0 bases from V and 8 bases from J, with 17 bases between. This CDR3 has 16 residues.